Described below is a single T cell receptor beta chain sequence and its context. This entry is derived from a study of blood T cell repertoires in COVID-19. Overall study context: From T cells, B-cell-depleted T cells, or PBMCs came the material, which was cDNA or gDNA.

Assay: immunoSEQ multiplex PCR; the TCRdb copy retains only in-frame clones and omits some. Seen here are fewer than 250,000 clones, about 83% observed once, and the top ten hold about 4%. The CDR3 extends over 16 amino acids. The trim removed 0 bases at V and 0 bases at J, leaving 5 bases unmatched. Looked up from germline, CDR1 is LNHNV and CDR2 is YYDKDF (reference sequence). The sequence was collected from a middle-aged man with acute or convalescent COVID-19. The V and J genes are TRBV15 and TRBJ2-7; TRBD1 matches at 7 bases. The sample consisted of peripheral blood. The CDR3 bases are TGTGCCACCAGCAGAGATACAGGGGCTCCCTCCTACGAGCAGTACTTC. Translated, it gives CATSRDTGAPSYEQYF.